The 8 T cell receptor beta chains listed next were all sequenced from one sample in a study of blood T cell repertoires in COVID-19. Assay: immunoSEQ multiplex PCR; the TCRdb copy retains only in-frame clones and omits some. Among over 150,000 clones listed, roughly nine tenths were seen once. The sample taken for sequencing was PBMCs or T cells enriched from blood (not recorded which). All receptors derive from a young woman who had recovered from COVID-19.

V usage is TRBV28 and J usage is TRBJ2-3; 7 bases are a match to TRBD2. The CDR3 totals 17 residues. Germline loops: CDR1 MDHEN, CDR2 SYDVKM. V lost 1 base and J lost 1; bases outside the gene matches: 8. The CDR3 loop reads CASSLYGLGMGTDTQYF. The CDR3, as DNA: TGTGCCAGCAGTTTATATGGACTAGGAATGGGCACAGATACGCAGTATTTT.

This clone showed up just once. The V call is TRBV15, the J call TRBJ1-2; 7 bases fit TRBD1. After removal of 5 bases from V and 0 bases from J, the junction contained 6 bases not matched to a gene. The CDR3 extends over 15 amino acids. From germline, CDR1 is LNHNV and CDR2 YYDKDF (reference sequence). In nucleotides, the CDR3 is TGTGCCACCAGCGAATACGGGACAGCTAACTATGGCTACACCTTC. Its protein product is CATSEYGTANYGYTF. Together with reference TRBV15 and TRBJ1-2, the CDR3 gives the full variable domain: DAMVIQNPRYQVTQFGKPVTLSCSQTLNHNVMYWYQQKSSQAPKLLFHYYDKDFNNEADTPDNFQSRRPNTSFCFLDIRSPGLGDTAMYLCATSEYGTANYGYTFGSGTRLTVV.

The rearrangement joins TRBV19 to TRBJ1-1, with 7 bases fitting TRBD1. Trimming removed 1 base from V and 3 bases from J; junction bases left unmatched: 5. The CDR3 runs 15 residues. Germline assignment: CDR1 LNHDA and CDR2 SQIVND (reference sequence). CDR3 sequence: CASSIGWDSYTEAFF. The CDR3 DNA follows: TGTGCCAGTAGTATAGGCTGGGACAGCTACACTGAAGCTTTCTTT.

This clone was counted a single time. The chain couples TRBV6-5 to TRBJ2-7; 8 nucleotides agree with TRBD2. CDR3 length: 13 residues. CDR1 and CDR2 (germline): MNHEY, SVGAGI. With V trimmed by 7 bases and J by 7 bases, 9 bases remained unmatched. The DNA for the CDR3 is TGTGCCAGCACCACCCCGGGGGGGTGGGAGCAGTACTTC. This codes for CASTTPGGWEQYF.

V and J are TRBV24-1 and TRBJ1-2; TRBD1 is a possible D gene (6 bases). Trimming took 4 bases from V and 5 from J, leaving 13 bases between them. This CDR3 spans 14 amino acids. In germline, CDR1 is KGHDR, CDR2 SFDVKD. The CDR3 DNA sequence: TGTGCCACCAGTGAAGCGGGGGCACGGTATGGCTACACCTTC. This encodes CATSEAGARYGYTF.

V is TRBV19 and J is TRBJ2-7, with TRBD2 matching 11 bases. CDR1 is LNHDA and CDR2 is SQIVND in the germline V gene (reference sequence). V lost 5 bases, J lost 3 bases, and 9 bases stayed unmatched. This CDR3 is 16 amino acids long. This CDR3 reads CASSSYSGRASYEQYF. CDR3 DNA: TGTGCCAGTAGTTCCTATAGCGGGAGGGCAAGCTACGAGCAGTACTTC.

The chain couples TRBV5-1 to TRBJ1-2, with D perhaps TRBD1 (6 bases). Trimming removed 0 bases at V and 8 bases at J, with 14 bases between. In germline, CDR1 is SGHRS, CDR2 YFSETQ. This CDR3 region has 14 residues. This chain's CDR3 is CASSLDRVQNGYTF. The DNA for the CDR3 is TGCGCCAGCAGCTTGGACAGGGTCCAAAACGGCTACACCTTC.

V is TRBV4-1 and J is TRBJ2-5, with D possibly matching TRBD1 (5 bases). V was shortened by 3 bases and J by 1 base, with 21 bases between the two germline ends. The germline V gene encodes CDR1 MGHRA and CDR2 YSYEKL. The CDR3 covers 18 residues. The CDR3 nucleotides are TGCGCCAGCAGCCAGCGTAAGGGGCTTGAGGCCCCCCAAGAGACCCAGTACTTC. This translates into CASSQRKGLEAPQETQYF.